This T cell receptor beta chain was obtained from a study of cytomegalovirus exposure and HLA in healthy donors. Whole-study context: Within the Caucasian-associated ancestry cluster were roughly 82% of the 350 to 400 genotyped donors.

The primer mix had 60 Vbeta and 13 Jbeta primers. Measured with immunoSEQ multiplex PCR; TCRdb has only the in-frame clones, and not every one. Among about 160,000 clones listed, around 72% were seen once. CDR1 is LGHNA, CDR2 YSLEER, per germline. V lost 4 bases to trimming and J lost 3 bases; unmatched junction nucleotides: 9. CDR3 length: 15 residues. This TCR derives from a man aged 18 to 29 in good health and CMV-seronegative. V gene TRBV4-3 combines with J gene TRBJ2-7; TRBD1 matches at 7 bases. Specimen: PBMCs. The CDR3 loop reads CASSRIRQGGYEQYF. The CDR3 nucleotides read TGCGCCAGCAGCCGAATCCGACAGGGTGGCTACGAGCAGTACTTC.